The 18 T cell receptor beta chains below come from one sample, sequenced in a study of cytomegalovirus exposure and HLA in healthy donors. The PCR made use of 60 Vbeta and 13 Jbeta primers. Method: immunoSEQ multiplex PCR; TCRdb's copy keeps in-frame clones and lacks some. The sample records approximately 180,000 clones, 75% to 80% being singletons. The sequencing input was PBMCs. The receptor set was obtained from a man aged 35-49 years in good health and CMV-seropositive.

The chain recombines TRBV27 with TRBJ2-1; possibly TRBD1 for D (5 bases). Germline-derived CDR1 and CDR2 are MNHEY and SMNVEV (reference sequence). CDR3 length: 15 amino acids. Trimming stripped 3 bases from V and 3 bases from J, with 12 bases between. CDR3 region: CASSFGRAHYNEQFF. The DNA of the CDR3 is TGTGCCAGCAGTTTCGGCAGGGCCCACTACAATGAGCAGTTCTTC.

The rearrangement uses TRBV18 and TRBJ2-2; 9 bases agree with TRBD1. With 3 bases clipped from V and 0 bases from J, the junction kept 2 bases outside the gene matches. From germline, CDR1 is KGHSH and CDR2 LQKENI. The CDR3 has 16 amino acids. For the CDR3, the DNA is TGTGCCAGCTCACCTGGGACAGGGACGAACACCGGGGAGCTGTTTTTT. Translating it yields CASSPGTGTNTGELFF.

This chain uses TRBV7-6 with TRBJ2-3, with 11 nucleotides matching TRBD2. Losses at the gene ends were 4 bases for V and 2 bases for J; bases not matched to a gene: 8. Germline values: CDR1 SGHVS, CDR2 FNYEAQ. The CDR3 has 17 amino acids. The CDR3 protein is CASSSRASGRLTDTQYF. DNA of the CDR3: TGTGCCAGCAGCTCACGGGCTAGCGGGAGGCTCACAGATACGCAGTATTTT.

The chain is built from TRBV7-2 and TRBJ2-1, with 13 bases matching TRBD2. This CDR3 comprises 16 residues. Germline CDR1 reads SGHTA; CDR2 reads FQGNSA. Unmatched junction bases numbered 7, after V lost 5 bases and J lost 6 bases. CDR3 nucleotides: TGTGCCAGCAGCCCGGGACTAGCGGGAAGCCTCAATGAGCAGTTCTTC. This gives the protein CASSPGLAGSLNEQFF.

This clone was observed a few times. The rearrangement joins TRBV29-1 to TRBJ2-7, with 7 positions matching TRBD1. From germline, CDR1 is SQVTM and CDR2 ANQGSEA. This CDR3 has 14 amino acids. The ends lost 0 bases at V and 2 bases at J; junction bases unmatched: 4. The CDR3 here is CSVEDHRGAYEQYF. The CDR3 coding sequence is TGCAGCGTTGAAGACCACAGGGGAGCCTACGAGCAGTACTTC.

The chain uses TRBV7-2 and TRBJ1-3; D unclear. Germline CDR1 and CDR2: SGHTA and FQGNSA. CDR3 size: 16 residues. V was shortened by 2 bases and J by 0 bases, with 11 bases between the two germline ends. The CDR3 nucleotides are TGTGCCAGCAGCTTACCTCTGCGGCTCTCTGGAAACACCATATATTTT. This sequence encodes CASSLPLRLSGNTIYF.

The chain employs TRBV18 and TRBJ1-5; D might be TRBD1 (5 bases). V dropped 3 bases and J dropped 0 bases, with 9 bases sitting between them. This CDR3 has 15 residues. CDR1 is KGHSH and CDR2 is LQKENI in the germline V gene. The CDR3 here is CASSPTDTSNQPQHF. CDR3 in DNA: TGTGCCAGCTCACCGACAGACACTAGCAATCAGCCCCAGCATTTT.

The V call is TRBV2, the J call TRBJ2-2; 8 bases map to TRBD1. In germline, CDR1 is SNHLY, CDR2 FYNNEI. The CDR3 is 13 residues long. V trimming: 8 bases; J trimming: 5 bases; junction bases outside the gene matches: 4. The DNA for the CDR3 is TGTGCCAGCGCGACAGGGGTTACCGGGGAGCTGTTTTTT. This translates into CASATGVTGELFF.

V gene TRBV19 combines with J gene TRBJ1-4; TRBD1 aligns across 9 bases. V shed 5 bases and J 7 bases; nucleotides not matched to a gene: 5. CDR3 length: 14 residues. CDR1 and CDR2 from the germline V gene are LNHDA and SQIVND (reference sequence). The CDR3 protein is CASSGTGILEKLFF. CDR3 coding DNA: TGTGCCAGTAGTGGGACAGGGATTCTTGAAAAACTGTTTTTT.

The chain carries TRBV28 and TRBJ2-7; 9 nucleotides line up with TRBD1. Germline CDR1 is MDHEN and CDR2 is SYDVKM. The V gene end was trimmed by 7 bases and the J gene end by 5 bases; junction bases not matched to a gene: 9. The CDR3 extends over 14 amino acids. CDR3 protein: CASIAGTGSHEQYF. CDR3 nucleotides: TGTGCCAGCATCGCGGGGACAGGGAGCCACGAGCAGTACTTC.

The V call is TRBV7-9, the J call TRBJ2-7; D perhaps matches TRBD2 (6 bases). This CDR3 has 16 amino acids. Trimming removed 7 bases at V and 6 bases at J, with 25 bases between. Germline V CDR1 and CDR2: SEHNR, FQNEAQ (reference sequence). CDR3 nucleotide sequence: TGTGCCAGCAACAACGTGGTTGGAGGGGAAGAGGCCGAGCAGTACTTC. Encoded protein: CASNNVVGGEEAEQYF.

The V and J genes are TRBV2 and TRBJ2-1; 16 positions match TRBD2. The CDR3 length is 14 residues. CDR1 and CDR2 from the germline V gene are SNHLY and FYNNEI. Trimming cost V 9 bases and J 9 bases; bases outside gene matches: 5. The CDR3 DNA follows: TGTGCCAGGGGACTAGCGGGAGGGCTGGGTGAGCAGTTCTTC. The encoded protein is CARGLAGGLGEQFF. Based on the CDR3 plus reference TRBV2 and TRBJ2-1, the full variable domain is EPEVTQTPSHQVTQMGQEVILRCVPISNHLYFYWYRQILGQKVEFLVSFYNNEISEKSEIFDDQFSVERPDGSNFTLKIRSTKLEDSAMYFCARGLAGGLGEQFFGPGTRLTVL.

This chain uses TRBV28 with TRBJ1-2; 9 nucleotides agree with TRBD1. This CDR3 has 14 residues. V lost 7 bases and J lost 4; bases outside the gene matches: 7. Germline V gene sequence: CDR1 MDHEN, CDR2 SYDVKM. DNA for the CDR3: TGTGCCAGCAAGGGACAGGGCGAAGGCTATGGCTACACCTTC. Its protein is CASKGQGEGYGYTF.

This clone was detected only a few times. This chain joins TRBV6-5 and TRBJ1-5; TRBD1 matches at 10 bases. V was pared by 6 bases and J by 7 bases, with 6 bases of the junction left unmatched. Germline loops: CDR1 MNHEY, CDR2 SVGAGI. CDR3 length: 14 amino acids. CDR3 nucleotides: TGTGCCAGCAGCGTAGACAGGGGGCGGCAGCCCCAGCATTTT. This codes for CASSVDRGRQPQHF.

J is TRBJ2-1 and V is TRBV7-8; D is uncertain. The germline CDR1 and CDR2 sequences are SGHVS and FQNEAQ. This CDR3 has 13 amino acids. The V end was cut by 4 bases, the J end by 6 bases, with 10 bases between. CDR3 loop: CASSYPLGNEQFF. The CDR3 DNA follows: TGTGCCAGCAGCTACCCACTCGGCAATGAGCAGTTCTTC.

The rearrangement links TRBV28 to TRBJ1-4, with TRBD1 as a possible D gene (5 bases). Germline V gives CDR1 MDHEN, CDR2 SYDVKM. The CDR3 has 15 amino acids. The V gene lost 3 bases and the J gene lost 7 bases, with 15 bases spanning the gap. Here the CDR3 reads CASSLGGGRVEKLFF. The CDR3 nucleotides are TGTGCCAGCAGTTTGGGGGGAGGGCGTGTTGAAAAACTGTTTTTT.

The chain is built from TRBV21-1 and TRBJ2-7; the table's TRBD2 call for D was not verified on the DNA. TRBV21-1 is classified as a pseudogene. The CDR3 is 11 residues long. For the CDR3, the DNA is TGTGCCAGCAGCGAGTCCTACGAGCAGTACTTC. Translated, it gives CASSESYEQYF.

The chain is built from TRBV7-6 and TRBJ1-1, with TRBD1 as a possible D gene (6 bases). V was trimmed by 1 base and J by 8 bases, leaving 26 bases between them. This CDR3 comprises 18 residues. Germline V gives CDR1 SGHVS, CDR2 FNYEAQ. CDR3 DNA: TGTGCCAGCAGCTTAGAGGCGGGGGGAAGGGGGTGGCTTGAGGAAGCTTTCTTT. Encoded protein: CASSLEAGGRGWLEEAFF. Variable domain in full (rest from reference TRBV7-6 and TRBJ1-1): GAGVSQSPRYKVTKRGQDVALRCDPISGHVSLYWYRQALGQGPEFLTYFNYEAQQDKSGLPNDRFSAERPEGSISTLTIQRTEQRDSAMYRCASSLEAGGRGWLEEAFFGQGTRLTVV.